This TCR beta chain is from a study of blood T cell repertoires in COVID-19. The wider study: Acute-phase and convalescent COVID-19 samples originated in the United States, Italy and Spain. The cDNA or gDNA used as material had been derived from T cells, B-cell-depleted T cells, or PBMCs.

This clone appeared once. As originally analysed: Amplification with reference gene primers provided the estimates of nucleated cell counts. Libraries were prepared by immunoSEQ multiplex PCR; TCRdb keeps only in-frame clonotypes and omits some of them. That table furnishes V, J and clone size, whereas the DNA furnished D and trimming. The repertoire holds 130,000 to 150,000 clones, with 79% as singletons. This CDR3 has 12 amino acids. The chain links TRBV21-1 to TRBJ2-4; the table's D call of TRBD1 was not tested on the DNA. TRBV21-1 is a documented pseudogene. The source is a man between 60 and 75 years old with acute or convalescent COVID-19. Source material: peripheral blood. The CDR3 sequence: CASSVKLGQGYF. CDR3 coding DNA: TGTGCCAGCAGTGTAAAATTGGGGCAGGGGTACTTC.